Below, 22 T cell receptor beta chains from the same sample are listed, as sequenced in a study of human T cells and chemical hapten exposure (dated by TCRdb to the early 2020s). Library construction relied on 5' RACE. The sequencer listed for this sample is Illumina MiSeq. The public sequencing data were trimmed at Q25 with fastp and processed into clonotypes with MiXCR by TCRdb, which kept only in-frame beta chains. Identical CDR3 protein sequences are pooled into one entry, listed with their most common genes and DNA. This sample lists 150,000 or so distinct CDR3 sequences; over 3.5% were detected once. Over 1.1% of the sample is taken by the ten largest. Total RNA was extracted from unfractionated whole blood that had been collected in Tempus Blood RNA tubes. The source is a female donor in good health.

The rearrangement uses TRBV12-3 or TRBV12-4 and TRBJ2-7, with D perhaps TRBD2 (7 bases). The CDR3 spans 13 residues. V was cut by 4 bases and J by 6 bases, with 13 bases left in between. The CDR3 sequence is CASSSTRGGEQYF. CDR3 nucleotides: TGTGCCAGCAGTTCTACTAGGGGGGGCGAGCAGTACTTC.

This clonotype showed up many times. J is TRBJ1-1 and V is TRBV7-2; D not resolved. The CDR3 covers 16 residues. Trimming took off 0 bases at V and 10 bases at J, with 21 bases between the two ends. Germline-derived CDR1 and CDR2 are SGHTA and FQGNSA. CDR3 protein: CASSLAPGLMSLGAFF. The CDR3 coding sequence is TGTGCCAGCAGCTTAGCCCCAGGCCTAATGTCCTTAGGAGCTTTCTTT.

As to this clonotype: With a much larger clone just one base away, this may be a read error. The chain has TRBV25-1 and TRBJ1-4; no reliable D call. Germline V gene data show CDR1 as MGHDK and CDR2 as SYGVNS. The CDR3 totals 15 residues. CDR3 loop: CASSESGITNGKLFF. The CDR3 coding sequence is TGTGCCAGCAGTGAAAGCGGTATCACTAATGGAAAACTGTTTTTT.

This clonotype was recorded at least ten times. The CDR3, as DNA: TGTGCCAGCAGGGTAGGGGCTAGCGGGGGGAACAGAGAGACCCAGTACTTC. Translated, it gives CASRVGASGGNRETQYF. The gene calls are TRBV12-3 or TRBV12-4 and TRBJ2-5; TRBD2 matches 11 bases. V lost 6 bases, J lost 4 bases, and 13 bases stayed unmatched. CDR3 length: 17 residues.

This clonotype was seen only a few times. CDR3 amino acids: CASSLFDTGANVLTF. In DNA form, the CDR3 reads TGCGCCAGCAGCTTGTTTGATACTGGGGCCAACGTCCTGACTTTC. The rearrangement links TRBV5-1 to TRBJ2-6; no clear D gene. Looked up from germline, CDR1 is SGHRS and CDR2 is YFSETQ. The CDR3 loop spans 15 amino acids. Trimming took off 1 base at V and 2 bases at J, with 7 bases between the two ends.

This clonotype was detected ten times or more. The rearrangement links TRBV28 to TRBJ1-2; D is unresolved. V lost 3 bases, J lost 10 bases, and 9 bases lay in between. CDR3 length equals 11 residues. Looked up from germline, CDR1 is MDHEN and CDR2 is SYDVKM. CDR3: CASSFSHAYTF. CDR3 DNA sequence: TGTGCCAGCAGTTTTAGTCATGCCTACACCTTC.

At least ten counts were recorded for this clonotype. The CDR3 is CSAPRWVGEPQPQHF. Written as DNA, the CDR3 is TGCAGTGCCCCGAGATGGGTCGGGGAGCCTCAGCCCCAGCATTTT. The chain joins TRBV20-1 to TRBJ1-5; no firm D call. The V gene lost 6 bases and the J gene lost 6 bases, with 21 bases spanning the gap. The CDR3 has 15 amino acids. Germline loops: CDR1 DFQATT, CDR2 SNEGSKA (reference sequence).

This clonotype was observed at least ten times. The chain joins TRBV18 to TRBJ1-5; D call uncertain. This CDR3 has 13 amino acids. Trimming pared 5 bases from V and 1 base from J, leaving 6 bases between. CDR1 is KGHSH, CDR2 LQKENI, per germline. CDR3 sequence (DNA): TGTGCCAGCTCAATGACGAGCAATCAGCCCCAGCATTTT. Translated, it gives CASSMTSNQPQHF.

The chain links TRBV7-6 to TRBJ2-3; D uncertain. The CDR3 is 14 amino acids. Germline assignment: CDR1 SGHVS and CDR2 FNYEAQ. V was cut by 5 bases and J by 3 bases, with 12 bases left in between. The CDR3 here is CASSVEHGTDTQYF. The CDR3 nucleotides read TGTGCCAGCAGCGTAGAACATGGGACAGATACGCAGTATTTT.

This clonotype has ten or more counts. J is TRBJ2-1 and V is TRBV14; D is uncertain. Germline V CDR1 and CDR2: SGHDN, FVKESK. The CDR3 is 13 amino acids. V dropped 1 base and J dropped 9 bases, with 10 bases sitting between them. CDR3 sequence reads: CASSQGGSSEQFF. Here the CDR3 DNA reads TGTGCCAGCAGCCAAGGAGGTTCCAGTGAGCAGTTCTTC. Based on the CDR3 plus reference TRBV14 and TRBJ2-1, the full variable domain is EAGVTQFPSHSVIEKGQTVTLRCDPISGHDNLYWYRRVMGKEIKFLLHFVKESKQDESGMPNNRFLAERTGGTYSTLKVQPAELEDSGVYFCASSQGGSSEQFFGPGTRLTVL.

This clonotype was recorded many times. The chain carries TRBV6-1 and TRBJ2-3, with D tentatively TRBD2 (6 bases). The germline V gene has CDR1 MNHNS and CDR2 SASEGT. CDR3 length equals 14 residues. V lost 1 base to trimming and J lost 4 bases, with 9 bases between them. The CDR3 is CASSEGLASDTQYF. CDR3 DNA: TGTGCCAGCAGTGAAGGCCTAGCGTCAGATACGCAGTATTTT.

This clonotype was recorded many times. The chain links TRBV25-1 to TRBJ1-6; D is uncertain. V was clipped by 1 base and J by 4 bases, with 14 bases between them. Germline V lookup: CDR1 MGHDK, CDR2 SYGVNS. CDR3 length: 17 residues. As DNA, the CDR3 is TGTGCCAGCAGTGAATCATTGATAGGAACATATAATTCACCCCTCCACTTT. Translated: CASSESLIGTYNSPLHF.

This clonotype occurred many times. This sequence joins TRBV11-2 and TRBJ2-7, with 9 bases lining up with TRBD2. V was pared by 5 bases and J by 1 base, with 21 bases of the junction left unmatched. The CDR3 extends over 20 amino acids. Germline V lookup: CDR1 SGHAT, CDR2 FQNNGV. CDR3: CASSGTVRLAGTKESYEQYF. The CDR3 DNA reads as TGTGCCAGCAGCGGAACGGTCCGGCTAGCGGGGACTAAGGAATCCTACGAGCAGTACTTC. Full variable domain (outside the CDR3, taken from reference TRBV11-2 and TRBJ2-7): EAGVAQSPRYKIIEKRQSVAFWCNPISGHATLYWYQQILGQGPKLLIQFQNNGVVDDSQLPKDRFSAERLKGVDSTLKIQPAKLEDSAVYLCASSGTVRLAGTKESYEQYFGPGTRLTVT.

This clonotype was seen ten or more times. The V call is TRBV4-1, the J call TRBJ2-5; D possibly corresponds to TRBD2 (7 bases). Between the trimmed V and J ends, which lost 4 bases and 2 bases, there was a span of 14 bases. This CDR3 is 15 amino acids long. CDR1 and CDR2 (germline): MGHRA, YSYEKL. The CDR3 here is CASSLAAGAQETQYF. In nucleotides, the CDR3 is TGCGCCAGCAGCCTCGCGGCGGGGGCTCAAGAGACCCAGTACTTC.

Ten or more counts support this clonotype. The CDR3 nucleotides are TGTGCCAGCAGTTTACAGGGGGCGCGCACAGATACGCAGTATTTT. This gives the protein CASSLQGARTDTQYF. This chain links TRBV12-3 or TRBV12-4 with TRBJ2-3; 8 bases are shared with TRBD1. After removal of 2 bases from V and 1 base from J, the junction contained 2 bases not matched to a gene. There are 15 residues in the CDR3.

This clonotype was detected ten times or more. The V call is TRBV9, the J call TRBJ2-3; no clear D gene. CDR1 SGDLS and CDR2 YYNGEE come from the germline V gene. The CDR3 is made up of 14 amino acids. Trimming took 3 bases from V and 3 from J, leaving 11 bases between them. Written as DNA, the CDR3 is TGTGCCAGCAGCGAGGGTCTTTGGACAGATACGCAGTATTTT. As protein: CASSEGLWTDTQYF.

This clonotype was recorded many times. The V call is TRBV6-5, the J call TRBJ2-7, with D perhaps matching TRBD1 or TRBD2 (5 bases each). The germline gives CDR1 MNHEY, CDR2 SVGAGI. The V and J ends lost 0 bases and 2 bases respectively, with 11 bases between them. The CDR3 loop spans 15 amino acids. The CDR3 loop reads CASSYSRGTPYEQYF. The CDR3 DNA follows: TGTGCCAGCAGTTACTCGAGAGGGACCCCCTACGAGCAGTACTTC.

This clonotype has ten or more counts. The chain uses TRBV7-8 and TRBJ1-5, with D possibly TRBD1 on 5 matching bases. The CDR3 has 15 residues. Trimming cost V 5 bases and J 9 bases, with 20 bases left between them. Germline CDR1 reads SGHVS; CDR2 reads FQNEAQ. The CDR3 sequence: CASSHGQSNQGPQHF. In DNA, the CDR3 is TGTGCCAGCAGCCATGGACAAAGCAATCAGGGGCCCCAGCATTTT.

This clonotype has ten or more counts. V and J are TRBV7-9 and TRBJ2-1; 10 positions match TRBD2. Germline CDR1 SEHNR, CDR2 FQNEAQ (reference sequence). With V trimmed by 0 bases and J by 3 bases, 2 bases remained unmatched. The CDR3 totals 16 residues. The CDR3 loop is CASSLALAGVYNEQFF. CDR3 in DNA: TGTGCCAGCAGCTTAGCTCTAGCGGGGGTCTACAATGAGCAGTTCTTC. The full variable domain, its missing parts supplied by reference TRBV7-9 and TRBJ2-1, is DTGVSQNPRHKITKRGQNVTFRCDPISEHNRLYWYRQTLGQGPEFLTYFQNEAQLEKSRLLSDRFSAERPKGSFSTLEIQRTEQGDSAMYLCASSLALAGVYNEQFFGPGTRLTVL.

This clonotype was detected ten times or more. V usage is TRBV5-5 and J usage is TRBJ2-5; the D gene is possibly TRBD2 (6 bases). The CDR3 contains 14 residues. CDR1 and CDR2 from the germline V gene are SGHKS and YYEKEE (reference sequence). Trimming pared 4 bases from V and 1 base from J, leaving 11 bases between. The CDR3 loop reads CASSRGDFQETQYF. Written as DNA, the CDR3 is TGTGCCAGCAGCCGAGGGGACTTCCAAGAGACCCAGTACTTC.

This clonotype was observed many times. The genes are TRBV29-1 and TRBJ1-3, with D unresolved. V was trimmed by 3 bases and J by 4 bases, leaving 4 bases between them. This CDR3 has 11 residues. Germline CDR1 and CDR2: SQVTM and ANQGSEA. In DNA form, the CDR3 reads TGCAGCGTTGACGGGGGAAACACCATATATTTT. Translated, it gives CSVDGGNTIYF.

This clonotype showed up many times. This sequence joins TRBV20-1 and TRBJ2-7; D is possibly TRBD1 (6 bases). The CDR3 is 12 amino acids. CDR1 is DFQATT, CDR2 SNEGSKA, per germline (reference sequence). V was clipped by 6 bases and J by 3 bases, with 12 bases between them. CDR3 protein: CSATDRYYEQYF. The CDR3 DNA follows: TGCAGTGCAACGGACAGATACTACGAGCAGTACTTC.